Shown below are 6 T cell receptor beta chains from a single sample sequenced in a study of blood T cells in healthy people across ages. For the second PCR, which ran for 7 to 11 cycles, a sample-barcoded 5' primer and a J-beta primer mix were used. TCRdb recomputed calls from the 5' RACE reads with MiXCR, one row per CDR3 protein. The data hold 710,000 or so distinct CDR3 sequences, with about 34% observed a single time. The specimen was blood. Every receptor here comes from a woman older than 75 in good health.

The chain combines TRBV7-2 with TRBJ2-1; 7 bases agree with TRBD2. Germline trimming cut 5 bases from V and 1 base from J; bases unmatched to any gene: 5. The CDR3 totals 15 residues. Germline CDR1 is SGHTA and CDR2 is FQGNSA. Here the CDR3 DNA reads TGTGCCAGCAGCCGCGGGAGTCCTTCCTACAATGAGCAGTTCTTC. Protein sequence: CASSRGSPSYNEQFF.

The chain carries TRBV12-3 or TRBV12-4 and TRBJ2-7; the match to TRBD2 covers 12 bases. The CDR3 is 15 residues long. Unmatched junction bases numbered 5, after V lost 5 bases and J lost 3 bases. CDR3 in amino acids: CASSLWTSGNYEQYF. The CDR3 DNA reads as TGTGCCAGCAGTCTATGGACTAGCGGGAACTACGAGCAGTACTTC.

The chain recombines TRBV7-8 with TRBJ1-1; D uncertain. V was cut by 2 bases and J by 0 bases, with 7 bases left in between. This CDR3 has 14 amino acids. Per the germline V gene, CDR1 is SGHVS and CDR2 is FQNEAQ. The CDR3 region is CASSLSWLNTEAFF. Written as DNA, the CDR3 is TGTGCCAGCAGCTTAAGTTGGTTGAACACTGAAGCTTTCTTT. Filled out from reference TRBV7-8 and TRBJ1-1, the complete variable domain reads GAGVSQSPRYKVAKRGQDVALRCDPISGHVSLFWYQQALGQGPEFLTYFQNEAQLDKSGLPSDRFFAERPEGSVSTLKIQRTQQEDSAVYLCASSLSWLNTEAFFGQGTRLTVV.

Regarding this clonotype: A read error may explain this, as a much larger clone is one base away. The chain is built from TRBV15 and TRBJ1-2; D might be TRBD1 (5 bases). Germline values: CDR1 LNHNV, CDR2 YYDKDF (reference sequence). V was pared by 8 bases and J by 3 bases, with 16 bases between. This CDR3 is 14 amino acids long. The CDR3 coding sequence is TGTGCCACCTTACCTGACGGGGCATACTATGGCTACACCTTC. It yields the protein CATLPDGAYYGYTF. Full variable domain (missing parts from reference TRBV15 and TRBJ1-2): DAMVIQNPRYQVTQFGKPVTLSCSQTLNHNVMYWYQQKSSQAPKLLFHYYDKDFNNEADTPDNFQSRRPNTSFCFLDIRSPGLGDTAMYLCATLPDGAYYGYTFGSGTRLTVV.

V and J are TRBV20-1 and TRBJ2-3; 10 bases match TRBD2. CDR1 is DFQATT and CDR2 is SNEGSKA in the germline V gene (reference sequence). V was pared by 2 bases and J by 6 bases, with 8 bases of the junction left unmatched. The CDR3 is 15 residues long. The chain's CDR3 is CSARNWSGGADTQYF. The CDR3 DNA follows: TGCAGTGCTAGAAATTGGAGCGGGGGGGCGGATACGCAGTATTTT.

This clonotype was detected a few times. V usage is TRBV20-1 and J usage is TRBJ1-1; 9 bases align to TRBD1. V gave up 3 bases and J gave up 8 bases; unmatched junction bases: 16. The CDR3 runs to 16 residues. Germline lookup yields CDR1 DFQATT and CDR2 SNEGSKA (reference sequence). CDR3 protein: CSASDPRGQGSPEAFF. The CDR3 region has the DNA TGCAGTGCTAGCGATCCCCGAGGACAGGGGAGCCCCGAAGCTTTCTTT.